This passage covers 8 T cell receptor beta chains from one sample sequenced in a study of cytomegalovirus exposure and HLA in healthy donors. Clones were sequenced by immunoSEQ multiplex PCR, and TCRdb holds only the in-frame ones, with some missing. Among roughly 180,000 clones, approximately 89% were seen once, and the ten largest hold 6% to 8.5%. The sample consisted of PBMCs. These receptors were taken from a man between 25 and 39 years old in good health and CMV-seropositive.

The CDR3 loop reads CASSPGQGASSTDTQYF. The CDR3 region has the DNA TGTGCCAGCAGTCCGGGACAGGGGGCCTCTAGCACAGATACGCAGTATTTT. The rearrangement joins TRBV9 to TRBJ2-3; TRBD1 matches 12 bases. The CDR3 runs 17 residues. In germline, CDR1 is SGDLS, CDR2 YYNGEE. The J segment lost 0 bases and the V segment lost 5 bases, leaving 7 bases of the junction unmatched.

J is TRBJ1-5 and V is TRBV28, with 7 nucleotides matching TRBD1. CDR1 and CDR2 (germline): MDHEN, SYDVKM. The CDR3 is made up of 14 amino acids. V lost 6 bases, J lost 5 bases, and 7 bases stayed unmatched. For the CDR3, the DNA is TGTGCCAGCAGCCAAGGACAGGCAGATCAGCCCCAGCATTTT. Residues: CASSQGQADQPQHF.

The chain carries TRBV19 and TRBJ2-3; D perhaps matches TRBD2 (6 bases). This CDR3 comprises 15 residues. Trimming took 1 base from V and 1 from J, leaving 9 bases between them. The germline V gene has CDR1 LNHDA and CDR2 SQIVND (reference sequence). CDR3 coding DNA: TGTGCCAGTAGTATAGCATCTAGCGGCACAGATACGCAGTATTTT. This codes for CASSIASSGTDTQYF.

This chain connects TRBV30 to TRBJ2-2; no clear D gene. Trimming removed 1 base from V and 5 bases from J, with 5 bases in between. The CDR3 totals 12 residues. Looked up from germline, CDR1 is GTSNPN and CDR2 is SVGIG (reference sequence). CDR3 protein: CAWSASTGELFF. The DNA for the CDR3 is TGTGCCTGGAGTGCAAGTACCGGGGAGCTGTTTTTT.

This rearrangement joins TRBV15 to TRBJ1-5; D unclear. Germline lookup yields CDR1 LNHNV and CDR2 YYDKDF (reference sequence). The CDR3 has 14 amino acids. The V end was cut by 1 base, the J end by 4 bases, with 8 bases between. For the CDR3, the DNA is TGTGCCACCAGCAGAGTTGTAGGAAATCAGCCCCAGCATTTT. Its translation: CATSRVVGNQPQHF.

V and J are TRBV28 and TRBJ2-7; D unresolved. Trimming took 4 bases from V and 2 from J, leaving 18 bases between them. The CDR3 spans 16 residues. Germline V CDR1 and CDR2: MDHEN, SYDVKM. CDR3 loop: CASSSLMTGETYEQYF. The CDR3 nucleotides read TGTGCCAGCAGTTCCCTTATGACCGGAGAGACCTACGAGCAGTACTTC.

The chain couples TRBV19 to TRBJ2-1; D perhaps matches TRBD2 (6 bases). Trimming removed 5 bases at V and 5 bases at J, with 13 bases between. The CDR3 is 14 amino acids. The germline CDR1 and CDR2 sequences are LNHDA and SQIVND (reference sequence). CDR3 protein: CASSLEGFNNEQFF. The CDR3 DNA follows: TGTGCCAGTAGTCTGGAGGGCTTCAACAATGAGCAGTTCTTC.

The rearrangement uses TRBV9 and TRBJ2-2, with D perhaps being TRBD1 or TRBD2 (6 bases each). CDR1 is SGDLS, CDR2 YYNGEE, per germline. Trimming removed 4 bases at V and 6 bases at J, with 19 bases between. This CDR3 is built from 16 residues. CDR3 protein: CASSPHLKGDSGELFF. The CDR3 DNA reads as TGTGCCAGCAGCCCCCATCTAAAGGGGGACTCCGGGGAGCTGTTTTTT.